This T cell receptor (beta chain) is from a study of hypomethylating agent response in myelodysplastic syndrome (dated by TCRdb to about 2021). Regarding the study in general: The hypomethylating agents azacitidine (about 75% of the 11) or decitabine (3 of 11) were used to treat the patients. Response was defined as complete response or hematologic improvement, and any patient who met neither criterion was considered a non-responder. TET2 was the most frequent mutation, present in about 45% of the 11 patients. A mean patient age of around 70 +/- 6 years was recorded, and a diploid cytogenetic profile was observed most commonly. A few patients did not respond, whereas six or seven responded with either complete response or hematologic improvement. The cohort was composed of ten or so male and a couple of female myelodysplastic syndrome patients.

Library method: the immunoSEQ multiplex PCR assay. Each sample was run at survey resolution as two replicates of around 200 ng apiece, for a total of 400 ng of DNA. The hsTCRB kit detected rearranged TCRB sequences in genomic DNA using multiplex PCR primers targeting V and J genes. The first PCR used the QIAGEN Multiplex PCR Kit for 30 to 40 cycles to amplify the CDR3 region. Sample barcodes and Illumina adapters were added to each replicate in an 8-cycle second PCR. Pooled libraries were quantified using a QuantStudio 6 and the KAPA library quantification kit. About 15 pM of pooled libraries was sequenced on an Illumina MiSeq using 156-cycle single-end reads and a 15-cycle index read. The original pipeline was this. VDJdb annotation flagged 1.5% to 2% of fewer than 200,000 unique clonotypes as previously reported viral-epitope-specific. Raw reads were processed by the immunoSEQ Data Assistant and immunoSEQ Analyzer into normalized, annotated TCRB repertoires. Clonotype analysis used the immunarch R package version 0.6.5 and BioAnalyzer. Every repertoire was downsampled to the clone count of the smallest repertoire before richness was estimated. Clonotypes were sorted into expanded, contracted or novel categories with Fisher's exact tests, where novel meant the clonotype had zero frequency before treatment. GLIPH2 clustered significantly changed CDR3 beta sequences using simulation_depth=1000 and kmer_min_depth=3, excluding CDR3s shorter than five residues. This immuneACCESS table, as held by TCRdb, lists in-frame sequences with V and J called but not all clones. Of the missing ones, under half trace to an unresolved V gene in checked studies; the others have no known cause. That table supplies the V and J calls and clone size; D and trimming were determined from the DNA. This sample gives about 3,000 clones in total; about 80% of them show up just once. 26% of the sample comes from the top ten.

The CDR3 starts with the cysteine, ends with the phenylalanine, and has 16 residues. The DNA shown is the 48-base CDR3, in frame from base 1. V drops 5 bases and J drops 7 bases, leaving 20 bases in between. CDR1 and CDR2 are drawn from the germline V gene (reference sequence): LNHDA, SQIVND. Beyond this particular receptor, the publication reports: Only 10 to 12 patients were analyzed, so the study cohort was small. Responders more often showed novel clonotypes emerging, while non-responders displayed more contracted clonotypes after treatment. The shared GLIPH2 clusters might recognize novel MDS antigens, but this possibility was not confirmed and requires experimental validation. No significant change in richness, rarefaction diversity or clonality was detected after hypomethylating agent treatment, either across all patients or within response groups. Healthy control donors were not age-matched to MDS patients, which could have impacted the MDS versus healthy comparison.

A word on this clone: Its antigen remains undetermined. Per-nucleotide qualities are absent, and no much larger clonotype sits a single base away.

Bulk bone marrow was analyzed without sorting T-cell subsets. Bone marrow from some 11 myelodysplastic syndrome patients was immunosequenced for TCR beta CDR3 regions before and after hypomethylating agent therapy. For longitudinal repertoire tracking, a baseline bone marrow plus two to three bone marrows at different post-treatment timepoints were contributed by each patient. Whole bone marrow served as the source for genomic DNA extraction, with DNA quality checked using TapeStation, NanoDrop OneC and PicoGreen assays. The sample was bone marrow, taken before or after starting hypomethylating agent treatment for myelodysplastic syndrome (not recorded which). The sequence joins TRBV19 to TRBJ1-4, with an unclear D gene assignment. This sequence was found in a human donor with myelodysplastic syndrome. The CDR3 sequence is CASSLSSRAMVEKLFF. At the DNA level, the sequence is TGTGCCAGTAGTCTATCCTCCCGGGCCATGGTTGAAAAACTGTTTTTT. Beyond the CDR3, the reference TRBV19 and TRBJ1-4 genes provide the residues; the full variable domain reads: DGGITQSPKYLFRKEGQNVTLSCEQNLNHDAMYWYRQDPGQGLRLIYYSQIVNDFQKGDIAEGYSVSREKKESFPLTVTSAQKNPTAFYLCASSLSSRAMVEKLFFGSGTQLSVL.